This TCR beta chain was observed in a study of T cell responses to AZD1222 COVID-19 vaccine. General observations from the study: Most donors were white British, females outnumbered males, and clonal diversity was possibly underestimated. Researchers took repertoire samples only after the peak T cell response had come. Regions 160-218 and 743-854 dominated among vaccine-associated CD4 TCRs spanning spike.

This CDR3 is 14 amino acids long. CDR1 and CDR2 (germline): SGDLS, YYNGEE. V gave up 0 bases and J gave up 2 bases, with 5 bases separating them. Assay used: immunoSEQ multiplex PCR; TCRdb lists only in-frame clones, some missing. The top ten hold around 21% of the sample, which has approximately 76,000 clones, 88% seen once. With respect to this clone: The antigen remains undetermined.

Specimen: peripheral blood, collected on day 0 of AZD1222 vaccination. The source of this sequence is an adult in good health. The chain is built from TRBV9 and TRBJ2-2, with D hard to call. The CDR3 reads CASSVDTNTGELFF. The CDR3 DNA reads TGTGCCAGCAGCGTAGATACAAACACCGGGGAGCTGTTTTTT.